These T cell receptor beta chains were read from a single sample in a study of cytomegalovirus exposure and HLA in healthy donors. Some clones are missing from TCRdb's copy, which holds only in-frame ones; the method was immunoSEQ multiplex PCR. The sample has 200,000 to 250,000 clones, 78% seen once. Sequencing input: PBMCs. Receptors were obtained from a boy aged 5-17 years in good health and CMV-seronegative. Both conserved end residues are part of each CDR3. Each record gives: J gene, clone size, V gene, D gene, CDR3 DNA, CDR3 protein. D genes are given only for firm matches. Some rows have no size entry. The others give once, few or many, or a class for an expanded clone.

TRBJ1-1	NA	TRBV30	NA	TGTGCCTGCCCTTCAGGGGTAGAAGCTTTCTTT	CACPSGVEAFF
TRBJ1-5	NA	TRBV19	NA	TGTGCCAGTAGTTTGACACGGGGGCAGCCCCAGCATTTT	CASSLTRGQPQHF
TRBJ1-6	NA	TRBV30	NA	TGTGCCTGGAGTGAACTAGTGAATTCACCCCTCCACTTT	CAWSELVNSPLHF
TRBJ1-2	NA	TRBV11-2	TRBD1	TGTGCCAGCAGTCCTCGAGGTTTTAGAGCAGGGGGTGTCTATGGCTACACCTTC	CASSPRGFRAGGVYGYTF
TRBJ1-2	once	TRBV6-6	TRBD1	TGTGCCAGCAGTTACTCTACAGGGGCCTATGGCTACACCTTC	CASSYSTGAYGYTF
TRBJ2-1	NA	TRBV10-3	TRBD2	TGTGCCATCAGTGATCCTCCCCTGTGGGGGACTACAATTTCCAATGAGCAGTTCTTC	CAISDPPLWGTTISNEQFF
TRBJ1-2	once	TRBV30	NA	TGTGCCTGTTCCCGACAGTTAATAGCTAACTATGGCTACACCTTC	CACSRQLIANYGYTF
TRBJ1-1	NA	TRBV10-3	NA	TGTGCCACTTTCGGGACTGAAGCTTTCTTT	CATFGTEAFF
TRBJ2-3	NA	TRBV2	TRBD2	TGTGCCAGGTCCCGGGAGGGCCGCGATACGCAGTATTTT	CARSREGRDTQYF
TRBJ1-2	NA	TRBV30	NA	TGTGCCTGGAGTGTACCGGCTCAGGGGAACTATGGCTACACCTTC	CAWSVPAQGNYGYTF
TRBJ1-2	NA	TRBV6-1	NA	TGTGCCAGCAGTGACGGAGTACAGGGCCGGGGCTACACCTTC	CASSDGVQGRGYTF
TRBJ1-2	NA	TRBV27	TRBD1	TGTGCCAGCACCTCAGGACAGGCCAGCCAGCGGTATGGCTACACCTTC	CASTSGQASQRYGYTF
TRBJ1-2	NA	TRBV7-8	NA	TGTGCCAGCAGCTTAGCGGTTAGACAGAGCAGTGGCTACACCTTC	CASSLAVRQSSGYTF
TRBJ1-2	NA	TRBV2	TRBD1	TGTGCCAGCATGGGACAGAACTATGGCTACACCTTC	CASMGQNYGYTF
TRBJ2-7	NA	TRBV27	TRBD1	TGTGCCAGCAGTCCCAGGGGGCTGGACGAGCAGTACTTC	CASSPRGLDEQYF
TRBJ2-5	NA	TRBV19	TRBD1	TGTGCCAGTAGTTCACAGGGGGCTGTAGATGAGACCCAGTACTTC	CASSSQGAVDETQYF
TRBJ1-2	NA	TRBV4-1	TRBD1	TGCGCCAGCAGCCAACCAACAGGGGACTATGGCTACACCTTC	CASSQPTGDYGYTF
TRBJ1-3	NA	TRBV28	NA	TGTGCCAGCAGTTTATCCACCGGGATCGGAAACACCATATATTTT	CASSLSTGIGNTIYF
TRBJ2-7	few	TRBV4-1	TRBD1	TGCGCCAGCAGCCACGGGCGGACAGGGCTCGGCTACGAGCAGTACTTC	CASSHGRTGLGYEQYF
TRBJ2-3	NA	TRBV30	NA	TGTGCCTGGAGTGTAGGAGGAGATACGCAGTATTTT	CAWSVGGDTQYF
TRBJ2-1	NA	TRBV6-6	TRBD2	TGTGCCAGCAGTTATTCTCCCAAATCGCGGGGGGAGCAGTTCTTC	CASSYSPKSRGEQFF
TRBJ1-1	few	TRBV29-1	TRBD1	TGCAGCGGCGCAGGGGGGAAAGACACTGAAGCTTTCTTT	CSGAGGKDTEAFF
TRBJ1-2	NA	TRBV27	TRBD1	TGTGCCAGCAGTCCAAGGAGGGGACAGGGTGGCTACACCTTC	CASSPRRGQGGYTF
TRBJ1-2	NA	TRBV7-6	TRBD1	TGTGCCAGCAGCTTAACAGGGGAAGGCTACACCTTC	CASSLTGEGYTF
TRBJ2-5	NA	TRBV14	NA	TGTGCCAGCAGCCAAGTGGAGCGGCTAGCTTCCATAGAGACCCAGTACTTC	CASSQVERLASIETQYF
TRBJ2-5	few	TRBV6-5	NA	TGTGCCAGCAGTTATTTTTTTTCGGAGACCCAGTACTTC	CASSYFFSETQYF
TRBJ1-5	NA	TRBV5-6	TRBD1	TGTGCCAGCAGCTTTACAGGGGAACATCAGCCCCAGCATTTT	CASSFTGEHQPQHF
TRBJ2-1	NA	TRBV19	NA	TGTGCCGTATCCCGGGACTTTACATACAATGAGCAGTTCTTC	CAVSRDFTYNEQFF
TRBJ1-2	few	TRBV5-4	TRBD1	TGTGCCAGCAGCATACCGGGACAGGGTGACTATGGCTACACCTTC	CASSIPGQGDYGYTF
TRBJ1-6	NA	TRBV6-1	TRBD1	TGTGCCAGCAGTGAAGTCTCCCCCGGGACAGGGTATAATTCACCCCTCCACTTT	CASSEVSPGTGYNSPLHF
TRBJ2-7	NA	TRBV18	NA	TGTGCCAGCTCACGATCACCGGACGGGATATCCTACGAGCAGTACTTC	CASSRSPDGISYEQYF
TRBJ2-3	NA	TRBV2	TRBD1	TGTGCCAGCAGTCAGGGACAGGGGGCCTTCGATACGCAGTATTTT	CASSQGQGAFDTQYF
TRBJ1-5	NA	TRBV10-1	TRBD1	TGCGCCAGCAGTGAGGGGACAGAAGTCCTCAATCAGCCCCAGCATTTT	CASSEGTEVLNQPQHF
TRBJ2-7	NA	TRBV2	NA	TGTGCCAGCAGTGAATCGATGAGTCACGAGCAGTACTTC	CASSESMSHEQYF
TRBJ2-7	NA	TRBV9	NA	TGTGCCAGCAGCTTACGACTGAGCTCCTACGAGCAGTACTTC	CASSLRLSSYEQYF
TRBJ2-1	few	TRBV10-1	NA	TGCGCCAGCAGTGTTTCAGGACTCCACCGGCAGTTCTTC	CASSVSGLHRQFF
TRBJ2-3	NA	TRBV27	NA	TGTGCCAGCAGTTTTGGGGGCATTAACACAGATACGCAGTATTTT	CASSFGGINTDTQYF
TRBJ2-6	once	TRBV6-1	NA	TGTGCCAGCAGTGAATCCCGAGCTTCTGGGGCCAACGTCCTGACTTTC	CASSESRASGANVLTF
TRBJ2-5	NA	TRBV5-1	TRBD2	TGCGCCAGCAGCCCGGCTAGCGGGGGGACCTATAAACCTCCTACGAAGCAGTACTTC	CASSPASGGTYKPPTKQYF
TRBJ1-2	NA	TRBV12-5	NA	TGTGCTAGTGGTTTGGTAGACCCCAGGCATGGCTACACCTTC	CASGLVDPRHGYTF
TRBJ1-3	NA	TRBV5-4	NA	TGTGCCAGCAGCTCCAAGTTGGCCTCTGGAAACACCATATATTTT	CASSSKLASGNTIYF
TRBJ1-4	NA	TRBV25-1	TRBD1	TGTGCCAGCAGTGAAATAGGGGGCTTCGCTAATGAAAAACTGTTTTTT	CASSEIGGFANEKLFF
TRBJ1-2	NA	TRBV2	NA	TGTGCCAGCAGAGTACAGGGAGGGAACGGCTACACCTTC	CASRVQGGNGYTF
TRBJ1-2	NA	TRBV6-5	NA	TGTGCCAGCAGTTTTAAATCTCCGAGGCGGTATGGCTACACCTTC	CASSFKSPRRYGYTF
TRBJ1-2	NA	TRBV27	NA	TGTGCCAGCAGTTACCGGGGTGGAGGGTTCATATCATATGGCTACACCTTC	CASSYRGGGFISYGYTF
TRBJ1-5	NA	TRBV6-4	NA	TGTGCCAGCAGTACCGAAGGGGGCAATCAGCCCCAGCATTTT	CASSTEGGNQPQHF
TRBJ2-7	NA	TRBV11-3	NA	TGTGCCAGCAGCTTAGCCATAGTACCTTACGAGCAGTACTTC	CASSLAIVPYEQYF
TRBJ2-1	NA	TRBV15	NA	TGTGCCACCAGCGTAGACATGGGGCGGGAGCAGTTCTTC	CATSVDMGREQFF
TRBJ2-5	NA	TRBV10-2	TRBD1	TGCGCCAGCAGTGAGTCAAGGACAGGGCTTGAGACCCAGTACTTC	CASSESRTGLETQYF
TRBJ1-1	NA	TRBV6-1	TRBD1	TGTGCCAGCAGCCACGGGACAGGGAACACTGAAGCTTTCTTT	CASSHGTGNTEAFF
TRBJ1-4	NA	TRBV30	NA	TGTGCCTGGGGAAGGGAGGGTTTACGAAAACTGTTTTTT	CAWGREGLRKLFF
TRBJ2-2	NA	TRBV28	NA	TGTGCCAGCAGTTTCCGGGCAGGGGGGACCGGGGAGCTGTTTTTT	CASSFRAGGTGELFF
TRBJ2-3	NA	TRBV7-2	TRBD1	TGTGCCAGCAGCTTAGTGACAGGGAAAGAGGCAGATACGCAGTATTTT	CASSLVTGKEADTQYF
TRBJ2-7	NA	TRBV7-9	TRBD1	TGTGCCAGCAGCGTTGGATCGACAGGGGTCTACTACGAGCAGTACTTC	CASSVGSTGVYYEQYF
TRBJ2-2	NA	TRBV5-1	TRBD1	TGCGCCAGCAGCTGGCCCAGGACAGGGCGTGGCACCGGGGAGCTGTTTTTT	CASSWPRTGRGTGELFF
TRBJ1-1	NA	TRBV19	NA	TGTGCCAGTAGTATAGGTGTTTGGTTTCGGACAGACCTGAACACTGAAGCTTTCTTT	CASSIGVWFRTDLNTEAFF
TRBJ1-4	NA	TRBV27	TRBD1	TGTGCCAGCAGTCTAGACAGGGGGAATGAAAAACTGTTTTTT	CASSLDRGNEKLFF
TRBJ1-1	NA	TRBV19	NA	TGTGCCAGTAGTATAGGCGCAGGGGCCACTGAAGCTTTCTTT	CASSIGAGATEAFF